Below, one T cell receptor beta chain is given with its context. The data originate from a study of blood T cell repertoires in COVID-19. Germline V gene sequence: CDR1 SGHRS, CDR2 YFSETQ. Trimming cost V 6 bases and J 1 base; bases outside gene matches: 6. This CDR3 has 15 amino acids. Libraries were prepared by immunoSEQ multiplex PCR; TCRdb keeps only in-frame clonotypes and omits some of them. Of 200,000 or so clones listed, 85% to 90% are singletons. The TCR was taken from a woman aged 70-85 years with acute or convalescent COVID-19. Sequencing was carried out using peripheral blood. The rearrangement uses TRBV5-1 and TRBJ2-1; 8 bases line up with TRBD1. The CDR3 loop reads CASMTTGESYNEQFF. Written as DNA, the CDR3 is TGCGCCAGCATGACGACAGGGGAATCCTACAATGAGCAGTTCTTC.